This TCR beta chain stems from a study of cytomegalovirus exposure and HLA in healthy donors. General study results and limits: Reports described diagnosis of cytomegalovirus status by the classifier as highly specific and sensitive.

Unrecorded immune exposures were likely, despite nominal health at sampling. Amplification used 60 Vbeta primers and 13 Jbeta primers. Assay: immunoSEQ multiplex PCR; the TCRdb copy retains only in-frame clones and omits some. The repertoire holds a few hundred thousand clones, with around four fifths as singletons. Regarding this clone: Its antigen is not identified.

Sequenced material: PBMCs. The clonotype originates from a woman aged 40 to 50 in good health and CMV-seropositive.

In nucleotides, the CDR3 is TGTGCCAGCAGCCCCCACCGGCGGGAAGTCACAGATACGCAGTATTTT. Its protein product is CASSPHRREVTDTQYF. The rearrangement links TRBV4-2 to TRBJ2-3, with D possibly matching TRBD2 (6 bases). Deletions cut 4 bases from V and 2 bases from J, with 16 bases between. The CDR3 runs 16 residues. Per germline, CDR1 LGHNA and CDR2 YNFKEQ.